The clone carrying this T cell receptor (beta chain) appeared many times. CDR1 is SGHRS, CDR2 YFSETQ, per germline. V was trimmed by 4 bases and J by 4 bases, leaving 14 bases between them. This CDR3 comprises 14 residues. MiXCR was run by TCRdb on the RACE reads, yielding one entry per CDR3 protein. In the table there are tens of thousands of distinct CDR3 sequences, roughly a tenth of which are singletons. The time point: pre-sensitization, week 0. Stated treatment: therapeutic diphenylcyclopropenone sensitization with weekly scalp DPC. This entry is derived from a study of human T cells and chemical hapten exposure.

The genes are TRBV5-1 and TRBJ1-2, with D tentatively TRBD1 (5 bases). The starting material was whole blood, obtained in connection with sensitization to the hapten diphenylcyclopropenone (DPC). This TCR derives from a man aged 25-45 years with alopecia areata. Some clones in this sample may be carry-over from other donors' samples. Written as DNA, the CDR3 is TGCGCCAGCAGCCCGACAGAACGGGCCTATGGCTACACCTTC. Amino acid sequence: CASSPTERAYGYTF.